Shown below are 7 T cell receptor beta chains from a single sample sequenced in a study of blood T cell repertoires in COVID-19. Assay: immunoSEQ multiplex PCR; the TCRdb copy retains only in-frame clones and omits some. Of some 190,000 clones detected, about 86% appear once; the ten largest clones hold just under 25%. The specimen sequenced was PBMCs or T cells enriched from blood (not recorded which). The receptor source for this set is a middle-aged woman in a cohort exposed to, infected with or recovered from COVID-19 (not recorded which).

This chain connects TRBV9 to TRBJ1-1; D is uncertain. Germline values: CDR1 SGDLS, CDR2 YYNGEE. Trimming removed 6 bases from V and 0 bases from J, with 12 bases in between. The CDR3 has 14 residues. The CDR3 DNA reads TGTGCCAGCACCCTTGGAGGTGTGAACACTGAAGCTTTCTTT. Translation gives CASTLGGVNTEAFF.

The V and J genes are TRBV3-1 (or the pseudogene TRBV3-2) and TRBJ1-3; D unresolved. Germline-derived CDR1 and CDR2 are LGHDT and YNNKEL (reference sequence). V dropped 2 bases and J dropped 0 bases, with 8 bases sitting between them. The CDR3 spans 15 residues. CDR3 bases: TGTGCCAGCAGCCAACCCAGGCTCTCTGGAAACACCATATATTTT. Translating gives CASSQPRLSGNTIYF.

The chain uses TRBV6-5 and TRBJ1-1, with D perhaps TRBD1 (5 bases). Trimming shortened V by 6 bases and J by 0 bases, and 8 bases separated the two germline ends. The CDR3 has 13 residues. CDR1 is MNHEY, CDR2 SVGAGI, per germline. In nucleotides, the CDR3 is TGTGCCAGCAGCACAGGCATGAACACTGAAGCTTTCTTT. It codes for CASSTGMNTEAFF.

The V call is TRBV6-2 or TRBV6-3, the J call TRBJ2-7; a possible D gene is TRBD2 (5 bases). The germline V and J ends were trimmed by 2 bases and 3 bases, with 17 bases remaining between them. Looked up from germline, CDR1 is MNHEY and CDR2 is SVGEGT. CDR3 size: 16 residues. The CDR3 region is CASSYLARFGDYEQYF. In nucleotides, the CDR3 is TGTGCCAGCAGTTACCTAGCACGTTTCGGCGACTACGAGCAGTACTTC.

The chain is built from TRBV5-1 and TRBJ1-2; D is ambiguous. V was clipped by 0 bases and J by 6 bases, with 12 bases between them. CDR1 and CDR2 from the germline V gene are SGHRS and YFSETQ. This CDR3 is built from 14 residues. The CDR3 coding sequence is TGCGCCAGCAGCTTGGTATCCGGGATGGATGGCTACACCTTC. Its translation: CASSLVSGMDGYTF.

The rearrangement uses TRBV7-9 and TRBJ1-2, with 7 bases matching TRBD1. The trim removed 4 bases at V and 2 bases at J, leaving 7 bases unmatched. Germline V gives CDR1 SEHNR, CDR2 FQNEAQ (reference sequence). The CDR3 is made up of 15 amino acids. As DNA, the CDR3 is TGTGCCAGCAGCTCCGGGACAGCCAGGAACTATGGCTACACCTTC. Translated, it gives CASSSGTARNYGYTF.

The J gene is TRBJ2-1, the V gene TRBV9; 10 positions match TRBD2. The CDR3 sequence is 17 residues long. Germline loops: CDR1 SGDLS, CDR2 YYNGEE. The junction had 4 bases not matched to a gene; V was cut back by 1 base and J by 0 bases. The CDR3 here is CASSVYPSGSSYNEQFF. CDR3 DNA sequence: TGTGCCAGCAGCGTATATCCTAGCGGGAGCTCCTACAATGAGCAGTTCTTC. The whole variable domain, filled in from reference TRBV9 and TRBJ2-1, reads DSGVTQTPKHLITATGQRVTLRCSPRSGDLSVYWYQQSLDQGLQFLIQYYNGEERAKGNILERFSAQQFPDLHSELNLSSLELGDSALYFCASSVYPSGSSYNEQFFGPGTRLTVL.